This TCR beta chain was recorded in a study of OX40 agonist ivuxolimab in advanced cancers. The V end lost 3 bases, the J end lost 0 bases, and 22 bases lay between the germline ends. Looked up from germline, CDR1 is SGHDT and CDR2 is YYEEEE. The CDR3 runs 19 residues. Data came from immunoSEQ multiplex PCR; TCRdb stores just in-frame clones and leaves some out. This table holds some 47,000 clones, around 80% found once. Sample: CD4+ or CD8+ T cells sorted from blood, taken in a trial of the OX40 agonist ivuxolimab. This clonotype was obtained from an adult with an advanced solid tumor such as melanoma, head and neck, liver or kidney cancer. This chain joins TRBV5-6 and TRBJ2-1, with D perhaps TRBD2 (6 bases). CDR3 sequence (DNA): TGTGCCAGCAGCTCAGACCGGTACATAGCGGAAAGCTCCTACAATGAGCAGTTCTTC. Protein product: CASSSDRYIAESSYNEQFF.